The source of this T cell receptor beta chain is a study of T-cell memory formation after mild COVID-19. Study summary: TCR clusters mostly belonged to single donors. Study-wide results and caveats: CD4+ contracting clones lay mainly in CM and EM, CD8+ ones in EMRA. Pre-infection memory showed some responding clones, and this suggested that cross-reactive memory joined.

Per germline, CDR1 SGHAT and CDR2 FQNNGV. The CDR3 loop spans 12 amino acids. TCR alpha and TCR beta cDNA libraries carrying sample barcodes and UMIs came from 5'RACE with constant-segment primers. TCRdb processed the 5' RACE reads anew with MiXCR; each CDR3 protein has one entry. Here the sample spans roughly 80,000 distinct CDR3 sequences, 11% to 15% being singletons. Remarks on this clonotype: The antigen is not known. The germline gene is not matched at one end of the junction; a read error may be the cause.

The chain links TRBV11-2 to TRBJ2-3; 7 bases match TRBD2. The sequenced sample was PBMCs or a T cell subset sorted from them (not recorded which). The TCR sequence derives from an adult woman who had mild COVID-19 (a few samples of this study predate the infection). Cell type and time point are not known. CDR3 nucleotide sequence: TGTGCCAGCAGTTTAGCGGGAGATACGCAGTATTTT. Protein: CASSLAGDTQYF.